These 16 T cell receptor beta chains were all obtained from the same sample, sequenced in a study of blood T cell repertoires in COVID-19. TCRdb's copy holds only in-frame clones and misses some; the assay was immunoSEQ multiplex PCR. The sample comprises some 670,000 clones, more than 80% of which are singletons, and approximately 0.3% rests with the top ten. Input material: peripheral blood. These receptors originate from a woman under 30 with acute or convalescent COVID-19.

The chain has TRBV7-3 and TRBJ2-3; TRBD2 aligns across 13 bases. The CDR3 totals 16 residues. Germline trimming cut 3 bases from V and 7 bases from J; bases unmatched to any gene: 7. CDR1 SGHTA and CDR2 FQGTGA come from the germline V gene. This CDR3 is CASSFDRTSGGHTQYF. CDR3 nucleotide sequence: TGTGCCAGCAGCTTCGACCGGACTAGCGGGGGACATACGCAGTATTTT.

This rearrangement joins TRBV27 to TRBJ2-7; the match to TRBD1 covers 10 bases. Germline V gene lookup returns CDR1 MNHEY and CDR2 SMNVEV (reference sequence). V was pared by 7 bases and J by 4 bases, with 10 bases of the junction left unmatched. The CDR3 consists of 15 residues. Written as DNA, the CDR3 is TGTGCCAGCAACGACCGGGACAGGGGAGGGTACGAGCAGTACTTC. Translating it yields CASNDRDRGGYEQYF.

The genes are TRBV18 and TRBJ1-1; 7 nucleotides match TRBD1. This CDR3 is 15 amino acids long. The V gene's germline CDR1 is KGHSH and CDR2 LQKENI. Unmatched junction bases numbered 12, after V lost 5 bases and J lost 6 bases. CDR3: CASSDVQQGKAEAFF. The CDR3 DNA reads TGTGCCAGCTCAGACGTACAACAGGGGAAGGCTGAAGCTTTCTTT.

The chain uses TRBV4-1 and TRBJ2-3; D perhaps matches TRBD2 (5 bases). CDR1 and CDR2 (germline): MGHRA, YSYEKL. This CDR3 contains 15 residues. V lost 1 base and J lost 4, with 12 bases in between. As DNA, the CDR3 is TGCGCCAGCAGCCAAGTTGGAGTAGCGCCAGATACGCAGTATTTT. It is translated as CASSQVGVAPDTQYF.

The chain links TRBV7-9 to TRBJ1-1; no clear D. CDR1 is SEHNR and CDR2 is FQNEAQ in the germline V gene (reference sequence). V was cut by 6 bases and J by 0 bases, with 8 bases left in between. This CDR3 spans 13 amino acids. The CDR3 loop is CASRGDLNTEAFF. DNA of the CDR3: TGTGCCAGCAGGGGAGATCTGAACACTGAAGCTTTCTTT.

This clone was observed a single time. The CDR3: CASSPPSGQGQENTIYF. CDR3 DNA: TGTGCCAGCAGCCCCCCCAGTGGACAGGGTCAGGAAAACACCATATATTTT. The genes are TRBV7-3 and TRBJ1-3; 8 bases match TRBD1. CDR3 length: 17 amino acids. Germline values: CDR1 SGHTA, CDR2 FQGTGA. V dropped 5 bases and J dropped 6; count of bases not matched to a gene: 15.

As to this clone: Other DNA sequences in this sample translate to the same CDR3. The V and J genes are TRBV6-5 and TRBJ1-1, with D possibly TRBD1 on 5 matching bases. CDR3 length: 14 residues. V was pared by 3 bases and J by 1 base, with 9 bases between. Looked up from germline, CDR1 is MNHEY and CDR2 is SVGAGI. CDR3 sequence reads: CASSYRQGNTEAFF. CDR3 coding DNA: TGTGCCAGCAGTTATCGCCAGGGGAACACTGAAGCTTTCTTT.

This clone was seen a single time. The chain employs TRBV21-1 and TRBJ1-4; TRBD1 reflects the table's D call only, with no check against the DNA. TRBV21-1 is a listed pseudogene. This CDR3 has 15 residues. The CDR3 sequence: CASSKGDRGNEKLFF. The CDR3 nucleotides read TGTGCCAGCAGCAAAGGGGACAGGGGAAATGAAAAACTGTTTTTT.

About this clone: Other DNA variants within this sample encode the same CDR3. The chain couples TRBV7-9 to TRBJ1-2; 7 bases match TRBD1. V was pared by 1 base and J by 2 bases, with 4 bases of the junction left unmatched. Germline values: CDR1 SEHNR, CDR2 FQNEAQ (reference sequence). CDR3 length: 15 amino acids. The CDR3 loop reads CASSLGPGQNYGYTF. DNA of the CDR3: TGTGCCAGCAGCTTAGGCCCGGGACAGAACTATGGCTACACCTTC.

The rearrangement uses TRBV5-1 and TRBJ1-2; weak D call: TRBD1 (6 bases). V was trimmed by 4 bases and J by 4 bases, leaving 17 bases between them. This CDR3 is 15 amino acids long. Germline values: CDR1 SGHRS, CDR2 YFSETQ. The CDR3 protein is CASSQGTVALYGYTF. CDR3 coding DNA: TGCGCCAGCAGCCAGGGGACCGTTGCCCTCTATGGCTACACCTTC.

The chain uses TRBV5-1 and TRBJ1-1; D gene uncertain. The germline V and J ends were trimmed by 3 bases and 1 base, with 13 bases remaining between them. Germline-derived CDR1 and CDR2 are SGHRS and YFSETQ. The length of the CDR3 is 15 residues. The CDR3 DNA is TGCGCCAGCAGCTCCCTCGGGATGGGGAACACTGAAGCTTTCTTT. This gives the protein CASSSLGMGNTEAFF.

The CDR3 nucleotides are TGTGCCAGCAGCCCTGAGGTCTCTGGAAACACCATATATTTT. Residues: CASSPEVSGNTIYF. V usage is TRBV6-6 and J usage is TRBJ1-3; D ambiguous. The CDR3 is made up of 14 amino acids. The germline V and J ends were trimmed by 6 bases and 0 bases, with 9 bases remaining between them. Germline-derived CDR1 and CDR2 are MNHNY and SVGAGI (reference sequence).

This chain connects TRBV3-1 (or the pseudogene TRBV3-2) to TRBJ1-1; D perhaps matches TRBD1 (6 bases). Germline CDR1 and CDR2: LGHDT and YNNKEL (reference sequence). The CDR3 is 14 amino acids. Trimming pared 5 bases from V and 8 bases from J, leaving 18 bases between. This CDR3 is CASSFRTVNPEAFF. In DNA, the CDR3 is TGTGCCAGCAGCTTCCGGACAGTGAATCCAGAAGCTTTCTTT.

This sequence joins TRBV5-1 and TRBJ2-2; 8 bases are a match to TRBD1. Germline V gene data show CDR1 as SGHRS and CDR2 as YFSETQ. V shed 3 bases and J 3 bases; nucleotides not matched to a gene: 7. The CDR3 covers 16 residues. The CDR3 DNA reads TGCGCCAGCAGCTCCCTCGGGACAGGATACACCGGGGAGCTGTTTTTT. It specifies CASSSLGTGYTGELFF.

This chain uses TRBV19 with TRBJ1-1, with unresolved D. Trimming took 8 bases from V and 1 from J, leaving 5 bases between them. The CDR3 totals 11 residues. Germline V CDR1 and CDR2: LNHDA, SQIVND (reference sequence). The CDR3 DNA reads as TGTGCCAGTTCAGAGAACACTGAAGCTTTCTTT. Translation gives CASSENTEAFF.

This clone came up once. The chain uses TRBV19 and TRBJ1-2, with D perhaps TRBD1 (6 bases). V lost 5 bases and J 4 bases, leaving 11 bases between the germline ends. This CDR3 spans 13 amino acids. CDR1 LNHDA and CDR2 SQIVND come from the germline V gene (reference sequence). Here the CDR3 DNA reads TGTGCCAGTAGTTTAGGACAGCTCTATGGCTACACCTTC. It specifies CASSLGQLYGYTF.